The 8 T cell receptor beta chains reported below all come from one sample, sequenced in a study of CD4 T cells in relation to SARS-CoV-2 and coronaviruses. Their specific antigens are unknown. The table came from immunoSEQ multiplex PCR; TCRdb's copy has only in-frame clones and leaves some out. The sample includes about 37,000 clones, roughly 84% seen only once; the top ten take 4.5%. Sequenced input: naive CD4+ T cells from PBMCs, cultured in vitro. Subset specified: naive CD4+ T cells isolated by negative enrichment. These receptors came from an adult with COVID-19.

V is TRBV2 and J is TRBJ2-7, with 10 bases that match TRBD1. The V segment lost 7 bases and the J segment 6 bases; nucleotides outside the gene matches: 12. The CDR3 covers 15 residues. CDR1 is SNHLY, CDR2 FYNNEI, per germline. The DNA of the CDR3 is TGTGCCAGCACTAAAACTTGGACAGGGGGGGCCGAGCAGTACTTC. This gives the protein CASTKTWTGGAEQYF.

This clone was counted once. The J gene is TRBJ2-1, the V gene TRBV5-1; no definite D call. This CDR3 comprises 13 residues. Per the germline V gene, CDR1 is SGHRS and CDR2 is YFSETQ. V dropped 6 bases and J dropped 8 bases, with 15 bases sitting between them. CDR3 nucleotide sequence: TGCGCCAGCACCACAAGGCATCGGGATGAGCAGTTCTTC. Translating it yields CASTTRHRDEQFF.

J is TRBJ2-5 and V is TRBV12-3 or TRBV12-4; 10 nucleotides agree with TRBD2. V lost 7 bases, J lost 5 bases, and 4 bases stayed unmatched. The CDR3 runs to 13 residues. CDR3 bases: TGTGCCAGCAAGGGACTAGCGTTGGAGACCCAGTACTTC. It translates to CASKGLALETQYF.

The chain has TRBV19 and TRBJ2-7, with a tentative D call TRBD1 (5 bases). Trimming stripped 1 base from V and 5 bases from J, with 9 bases between. Per germline, CDR1 LNHDA and CDR2 SQIVND (reference sequence). This CDR3 has 13 residues. The DNA for the CDR3 is TGTGCCAGTAGTATAGGAAACAGGAACGAGCAGTACTTC. Translating gives CASSIGNRNEQYF.

The V gene is TRBV7-9, the J gene TRBJ2-3, with 7 bases that match TRBD1. The CDR3 is made up of 14 amino acids. The V and J ends lost 1 base and 3 bases, in that order; junction bases with no gene match: 1. In germline, CDR1 is SEHNR, CDR2 FQNEAQ (reference sequence). The CDR3 DNA reads TGTGCCAGCAGCTTAGACAGGGGTACAGATACGCAGTATTTT. Translating it yields CASSLDRGTDTQYF.

This chain uses TRBV6-2 or TRBV6-3 with TRBJ1-6; D is undetermined. Trimming stripped 7 bases from V and 6 bases from J, with 16 bases between. Germline V gene lookup returns CDR1 MNHEY and CDR2 SVGEGT. The CDR3 contains 15 residues. The CDR3 bases are TGTGCCAGCATCCCATCACCTTCGGGTAATTCACCCCTCCACTTT. Its protein is CASIPSPSGNSPLHF.

This sequence joins TRBV25-1 and TRBJ1-2, with D hard to call. This CDR3 spans 14 amino acids. The ends were cut back, 1 base at V and 3 bases at J, with 9 bases in the middle. The germline CDR1 and CDR2 sequences are MGHDK and SYGVNS. The CDR3 here is CASSESNSYYGYTF. The CDR3 bases are TGTGCCAGCAGTGAATCAAACAGCTACTATGGCTACACCTTC.

The chain couples TRBV10-2 to TRBJ2-5; D remains ambiguous. The V end lost 5 bases, the J end lost 5 bases, and 6 bases lay between the germline ends. The CDR3 is 11 residues long. The germline V gene encodes CDR1 WSHSY and CDR2 SAAADI. The CDR3 DNA follows: TGCGCCAGCAGTTTCCGGGAGACCCAGTACTTC. Residues: CASSFRETQYF.